The clone carrying this TCR beta chain was counted only a few times. Its target is not known. At the DNA level, this CDR3 is encoded by other sequences in the same sample as well. This sample was taken from a study of beta chain features in type 1 diabetes. Overall study context: Healthy donors and patients had similar age, gender and cell yields.

It was one heparinised blood draw, averaging around 120 mL, that each donor gave. Naive, central memory, regulatory and stem cell-like memory cells within the CD4+ compartment were sorted using CD45RO/CCR7/CD25/CD127/CD95/CD27. Findings and caveats of the study: A potential influence of HLA type upon TCRB rearrangement remained unresolved herein. TCRB CDR3s were moderately but significantly shorter in Type 1 diabetes patients in all four CD4+ subsets.

Between the trimmed V and J ends, which lost 6 bases and 0 bases, there was a span of 6 bases. This CDR3 spans 13 amino acids. Germline assignment: CDR1 SNHLY and CDR2 FYNNEI. What was sequenced were expressed TCRB transcripts, since all of the isolated RNA had been reverse transcribed. This table comes from immunoSEQ multiplex PCR, and its TCRdb copy is limited to in-frame clones, with some not included. There are some 370,000 clones in the sample; 9.5% to 10% occur only once, and roughly 0.6% lies in the top ten. This receptor was obtained from a man aged 30-40 years with type 1 diabetes. This rearrangement joins TRBV2 to TRBJ2-1; the D gene is possibly TRBD2 (6 bases). Sequencing input: central memory CD4+ T cells from blood. Here the CDR3 DNA reads TGTGCCAGCAGGGGAGGCTCCTACAATGAGCAGTTCTTC. This encodes CASRGGSYNEQFF.